These 30 T cell receptor beta chains share one sample of origin, sequenced in a study of T cells after yellow fever vaccination. MiXCR, run by TCRdb on the 5' RACE reads, gives a single entry per CDR3 protein. Of hundreds of thousands of distinct CDR3 sequences listed, roughly 8% are singletons. Source: PBMCs, taken more than 40 days after the first yellow fever vaccination. All receptors come from a man in his late teens or twenties who received the YFV17D yellow fever vaccine.

This clonotype has only a few counts. The chain links TRBV29-1 to TRBJ2-5; D not resolved. This CDR3 contains 13 residues. V was cut by 3 bases and J by 4 bases, with 12 bases left in between. Germline values: CDR1 SQVTM, CDR2 ANQGSEA. CDR3 in DNA: TGCAGCGTTGAGGGAAGCATCGGAGAGACCCAGTACTTC. Protein sequence: CSVEGSIGETQYF.

The table lists this clonotype with a count of one. V gene TRBV12-3 or TRBV12-4 combines with J gene TRBJ2-7; D might be TRBD1 (8 bases). V was trimmed by 5 bases and J by 7 bases, leaving 15 bases between them. The CDR3 covers 13 residues. The CDR3 region is CASSIGQGGEQYV. As DNA, the CDR3 is TGTGCCAGCAGTATTGGACAGGGAGGGGAGCAGTACGTC.

The chain has TRBV19 and TRBJ1-4; D might be TRBD1 (5 bases). The CDR3 is made up of 13 amino acids. V lost 10 bases and J lost 3, with 12 bases in between. Germline values: CDR1 LNHDA, CDR2 SQIVND (reference sequence). The CDR3 is CATRDGPNEKLFF. The CDR3 DNA is TGTGCCACCCGGGACGGCCCTAATGAAAAACTGTTTTTT.

V is TRBV20-1 and J is TRBJ2-3; D not certain. CDR3 size: 12 residues. Germline CDR1 DFQATT, CDR2 SNEGSKA (reference sequence). Trimming shortened V by 0 bases and J by 6 bases, and 7 bases separated the two germline ends. The CDR3 loop reads CSARDGVDTQYF. The CDR3 DNA follows: TGCAGTGCTAGAGATGGAGTGGATACGCAGTATTTT.

This clonotype was seen many times. The chain couples TRBV5-6 to TRBJ2-7; 9 nucleotides agree with TRBD1. This CDR3 is 14 amino acids long. Germline CDR1 SGHDT, CDR2 YYEEEE. The V and J ends lost 9 bases and 2 bases, in that order; junction bases with no gene match: 9. The DNA for the CDR3 is TGTGCCACCCACCAAGGGACAGGGACCTACGAGCAGTACTTC. This translates into CATHQGTGTYEQYF.

This clonotype was counted only a few times. DNA of the CDR3: TGTGCCAGCAGCCCGCACAACGGAGGGGGCCAAGAGACCCAGTACTTC. This translates into CASSPHNGGGQETQYF. The gene calls are TRBV7-9 and TRBJ2-5; D could derive from TRBD1 or TRBD2 (6 bases each). CDR3 length equals 16 residues. Trimming left V 5 bases short and J 1 base short, with 17 bases between. Germline V gives CDR1 SEHNR, CDR2 FQNEAQ (reference sequence).

The V call is TRBV19, the J call TRBJ2-3, with 10 bases that match TRBD2. In germline, CDR1 is LNHDA, CDR2 SQIVND (reference sequence). V gave up 6 bases and J gave up 4 bases; unmatched junction bases: 16. The CDR3 totals 18 residues. The CDR3 DNA sequence: TGTGCCAGTAGCATGACTAGCGGGTGGGCCTATTATGCAGATACGCAGTATTTT. It encodes CASSMTSGWAYYADTQYF.

The sample holds a few counts of this clonotype. This rearrangement joins TRBV7-9 to TRBJ2-1; 7 nucleotides agree with TRBD2. The germline CDR1 and CDR2 sequences are SEHNR and FQNEAQ (reference sequence). The length of the CDR3 is 15 residues. V trimming: 4 bases; J trimming: 8 bases; junction bases outside the gene matches: 11. The CDR3 bases are TGTGCCAGCAGCTACCCGGGACGCGGGAGCTATGAGCAGTTCTTC. The encoded protein is CASSYPGRGSYEQFF.

The chain links TRBV7-6 to TRBJ2-1, with 15 bases identical to TRBD2. The J segment lost 2 bases and the V segment lost 2 bases, leaving 7 bases of the junction unmatched. The germline V gene has CDR1 SGHVS and CDR2 FNYEAQ. The CDR3 length is 19 residues. The CDR3 loop reads CASSLRTSGGAGAYNEQFF. The CDR3 DNA is TGTGCCAGCAGCTTAAGGACTAGCGGGGGGGCCGGGGCCTACAATGAGCAGTTCTTC.

The chain is built from TRBV6-2 or TRBV6-3 and TRBJ2-7, with D hard to call. The CDR3 is 13 residues long. CDR1 and CDR2 (germline): MNHEY, SVGEGT. V lost 5 bases, J lost 5 bases, and 13 bases lay in between. The CDR3 nucleotides read TGTGCCAGCAGTGGGCTTCTGATCAACGAGCAGTACGTC. This sequence encodes CASSGLLINEQYV.

V usage is TRBV29-1 and J usage is TRBJ2-3; D remains ambiguous. Germline V gives CDR1 SQVTM, CDR2 ANQGSEA. This CDR3 contains 15 residues. V gave up 0 bases and J gave up 3 bases, with 13 bases separating them. Written as DNA, the CDR3 is TGCAGCGTTGAAGATCTGCCCCGCGGAACAGATACGCAGTATTTT. This translates into CSVEDLPRGTDTQYF.

The rearrangement uses TRBV7-9 and TRBJ2-4; D is perhaps TRBD1 or TRBD2 (5 bases each). The CDR3 consists of 14 residues. V lost 5 bases and J 5 bases, leaving 13 bases between the germline ends. Germline lookup yields CDR1 SEHNR and CDR2 FQNEAQ (reference sequence). CDR3 sequence: CASSPLRDQNIQYF. CDR3 coding DNA: TGTGCCAGCAGCCCTCTCCGGGACCAAAACATTCAGTACTTC.

This chain uses TRBV6-5 with TRBJ1-1; 11 nucleotides agree with TRBD1. The germline V gene has CDR1 MNHEY and CDR2 SVGAGI. Trimming cost V 3 bases and J 4 bases; bases outside gene matches: 1. The CDR3 has 14 amino acids. The chain's CDR3 is CASSYGTGGTEAFF. The CDR3 DNA reads as TGTGCCAGCAGTTATGGGACAGGGGGCACTGAAGCTTTCTTT.

This clonotype has at least ten counts. The chain joins TRBV7-2 to TRBJ2-5; tentative D call: TRBD1 (6 bases). Per germline, CDR1 SGHTA and CDR2 FQGNSA. This CDR3 has 14 residues. Trimming shortened V by 1 base and J by 3 bases, and 9 bases separated the two germline ends. CDR3 sequence reads: CASSLGRGEETQYF. Written as DNA, the CDR3 is TGTGCCAGCAGCTTAGGCAGGGGAGAAGAGACCCAGTACTTC.

This clonotype has a handful of counts. V gene TRBV15 combines with J gene TRBJ1-5, with 7 bases that match TRBD1. The CDR3 has 14 amino acids. V gave up 0 bases and J gave up 6 bases; unmatched junction bases: 2. CDR1 LNHNV and CDR2 YYDKDF come from the germline V gene (reference sequence). The CDR3 bases are TGTGCCACCAGCAGAGAACAGGGGAGTCAGCCCCAGCATTTT. Amino acids: CATSREQGSQPQHF.

In its sample, this clonotype was seen a few times. V is TRBV5-5 and J is TRBJ1-5; D call uncertain. There are 12 residues in the CDR3. Germline values: CDR1 SGHKS, CDR2 YYEKEE (reference sequence). V shed 3 bases and J shed 7 bases, with 8 bases lying between them. CDR3 in DNA: TGTGCCAGCAGCTCGTTCGGGCAGCCCCAGCATTTT. This codes for CASSSFGQPQHF.

The table lists this clonotype with a few counts. The chain combines TRBV21-1 with TRBJ1-6; TRBD1, the table's D call, was not compared with the DNA. TRBV21-1 corresponds to a pseudogene. The CDR3 totals 15 residues. The CDR3 is CASTPGGLDNSPLHF. The CDR3 DNA reads TGTGCCAGCACCCCAGGGGGCCTTGATAATTCACCCCTCCACTTT.

This chain joins TRBV10-3 and TRBJ1-2; D is perhaps TRBD1 (5 bases). The CDR3 has 13 residues. Trimming removed 11 bases at V and 0 bases at J, with 13 bases between. Germline assignment: CDR1 ENHRY and CDR2 SYGVKD. CDR3 sequence: CAVSGGTNYGYTF. CDR3 coding DNA: TGTGCCGTCTCCGGGGGGACTAACTATGGCTACACCTTC.

The chain recombines TRBV5-6 with TRBJ2-1, with D tentatively TRBD1 or TRBD2 (5 bases each). This CDR3 contains 11 residues. Germline CDR1 reads SGHDT; CDR2 reads YYEEEE. The V end was cut by 3 bases, the J end by 8 bases, with 6 bases between. The DNA of the CDR3 is TGTGCCAGCAGCTGGGACGATGAGCAGTTCTTC. It translates to CASSWDDEQFF.

This clonotype occurred a few times. The rearrangement links TRBV11-2 to TRBJ2-3, with 13 nucleotides matching TRBD2. The V segment lost 5 bases and the J segment 2 bases; nucleotides outside the gene matches: 13. Germline CDR1 and CDR2: SGHAT and FQNNGV. The CDR3 covers 19 residues. CDR3 DNA: TGTGCCAGCAGCACAGGGACTAGCGGGGCGATCTTATACACAGATACGCAGTATTTT. It encodes CASSTGTSGAILYTDTQYF.

This clonotype was seen many times. In nucleotides, the CDR3 is TGTGCCAGCAGCCGGGGACAGGGCTACGAGCAGTACTTC. This encodes CASSRGQGYEQYF. The genes are TRBV5-6 and TRBJ2-7; 9 bases map to TRBD1. The CDR3 is 13 residues long. Trimming removed 4 bases from V and 3 bases from J; junction bases left unmatched: 2. Germline V gives CDR1 SGHDT, CDR2 YYEEEE.

J is TRBJ2-7 and V is TRBV18; D not certain. This CDR3 region has 13 residues. CDR1 and CDR2 from the germline V gene are KGHSH and LQKENI. Trimming pared 8 bases from V and 0 bases from J, leaving 11 bases between. For the CDR3, the DNA is TGTGCCAGCGCTGGCGGCTCCTCCTACGAGCAGTACTTC. Residues: CASAGGSSYEQYF.

This clonotype was detected a few times. The chain recombines TRBV27 with TRBJ1-5; perhaps TRBD1 as D (5 bases). Germline-derived CDR1 and CDR2 are MNHEY and SMNVEV (reference sequence). With 0 bases removed from V and 0 bases from J, the gap between germline ends came to 15 bases. This CDR3 comprises 18 residues. CDR3 sequence reads: CASSLSGVGGFSNQPQHF. The DNA of the CDR3 is TGTGCCAGCAGTTTATCGGGGGTGGGGGGATTTAGCAATCAGCCCCAGCATTTT.

There are many counts of this clonotype. This chain connects TRBV6-2 or TRBV6-3 to TRBJ2-7; D remains unclear. Germline CDR1 reads MNHEY; CDR2 reads SVGEGT. The CDR3 length is 14 residues. With 8 bases removed from V and 0 bases from J, the gap between germline ends came to 14 bases. The CDR3 is CASCQVGYSYEQYF. CDR3 DNA sequence: TGTGCCAGCTGTCAGGTGGGCTACTCCTACGAGCAGTACTTC.

This chain uses TRBV7-2 with TRBJ2-3, with 9 bases identical to TRBD1. J was trimmed by 5 bases and V by 1 base; bases with no gene match: 4. This CDR3 contains 15 residues. Looked up from germline, CDR1 is SGHTA and CDR2 is FQGNSA. The CDR3 here is CASSLDRGPIDTQYF. CDR3 nucleotides: TGTGCCAGCAGCTTAGACAGGGGGCCGATAGATACGCAGTATTTT.

This chain links TRBV19 with TRBJ1-2; D gene uncertain. The CDR3 contains 13 residues. Germline assignment: CDR1 LNHDA and CDR2 SQIVND (reference sequence). V was pared by 3 bases and J by 7 bases, with 12 bases between. The DNA of the CDR3 is TGTGCCAGTAGTATGGGAAGGACTCGTGGCTACACCTTC. This encodes CASSMGRTRGYTF.

This clonotype has only a few counts. The rearrangement joins TRBV19 to TRBJ1-2; the match to TRBD1 covers 10 bases. CDR3 size: 15 residues. After removal of 5 bases from V and 2 bases from J, the junction contained 5 bases not matched to a gene. Looked up from germline, CDR1 is LNHDA and CDR2 is SQIVND (reference sequence). In DNA form, the CDR3 reads TGTGCCAGTAGTGCCGACAGGGGGCAGAACTATGGCTACACCTTC. Translation gives CASSADRGQNYGYTF. Complete variable domain (other parts from reference TRBV19 and TRBJ1-2): DGGITQSPKYLFRKEGQNVTLSCEQNLNHDAMYWYRQDPGQGLRLIYYSQIVNDFQKGDIAEGYSVSREKKESFPLTVTSAQKNPTAFYLCASSADRGQNYGYTFGSGTRLTVV.

This clonotype was seen repeatedly, ten times or more. This chain connects TRBV20-1 to TRBJ2-3; D is undetermined. Trimming took 7 bases from V and 1 from J, leaving 12 bases between them. From germline, CDR1 is DFQATT and CDR2 SNEGSKA (reference sequence). This CDR3 is built from 13 residues. The CDR3 sequence: CSVRRAGTDTQYF. Here the CDR3 DNA reads TGCAGTGTAAGAAGGGCCGGCACAGATACGCAGTATTTT.

V and J are TRBV20-1 and TRBJ1-1, with D unclear. Germline V gene lookup returns CDR1 DFQATT and CDR2 SNEGSKA (reference sequence). Trimming took 0 bases from V and 0 from J, leaving 5 bases between them. The length of the CDR3 is 13 residues. CDR3: CSARDRVNTEAFF. The CDR3 bases are TGCAGTGCTAGAGATCGGGTGAACACTGAAGCTTTCTTT.

V is TRBV6-1 and J is TRBJ2-2; TRBD1 might be the D (6 bases). Per germline, CDR1 MNHNS and CDR2 SASEGT. The CDR3 length is 15 residues. Trimming pared 6 bases from V and 1 base from J, leaving 12 bases between. CDR3 residues: CASSPPGVNTGELFF. The CDR3 coding sequence is TGTGCCAGCAGCCCACCAGGGGTGAACACCGGGGAGCTGTTTTTT.